These T cell receptor beta chains were read from a single sample in a study of cytomegalovirus exposure and HLA in healthy donors. Using immunoSEQ multiplex PCR, the repertoire was profiled, and TCRdb retains in-frame clones only, with some absent. This sample carries about 160,000 clones, roughly 80% of them seen once, and the ten largest clones take less than 5%. The sample comprised PBMCs. Source of these receptors: a male donor in good health and CMV-seronegative. Each CDR3 is given with its conserved first and last residue. A D gene is named only where the DNA matches it firmly. The size field is filled for only some rows; it gives once, few, many or a size class.

d_call: .; clone_size: .; j_call: TRBJ2-7; v_call: TRBV19; cdr3_nt: TGTGCCACCGGGCGGGCCTACGAGCAGTACTTC; cdr3_aa: CATGRAYEQYF
d_call: TRBD2; clone_size: .; j_call: TRBJ2-1; v_call: TRBV11-3; cdr3_nt: TGTGCCAGCAGCTTAGGGGGGGGGAGGGGTAGGAATGAGCAGTTCTTC; cdr3_aa: CASSLGGGRGRNEQFF
d_call: TRBD2; clone_size: .; j_call: TRBJ2-1; v_call: TRBV19; cdr3_nt: TGTGCCAGTAGGCCGACTAGCGGGCCGTACAATGAGCAGTTCTTC; cdr3_aa: CASRPTSGPYNEQFF
d_call: TRBD1; clone_size: .; j_call: TRBJ2-1; v_call: TRBV2; cdr3_nt: TGTGCCAGCAGTGACTTACAGGGGCCCTACAATGAGCAGTTCTTC; cdr3_aa: CASSDLQGPYNEQFF
d_call: TRBD2; clone_size: once; j_call: TRBJ2-1; v_call: TRBV2; cdr3_nt: TGTGCCAGCAGTGCAGGGACTAGGGGAAGGAATGAGCAGTTCTTC; cdr3_aa: CASSAGTRGRNEQFF
d_call: TRBD2; clone_size: .; j_call: TRBJ2-3; v_call: TRBV6-1; cdr3_nt: TGTGCCAGCAGTGACAGCGGGGGGGCCACAGATACGCAGTATTTT; cdr3_aa: CASSDSGGATDTQYF
d_call: .; clone_size: once; j_call: TRBJ2-5; v_call: TRBV19; cdr3_nt: TGTGCCAGTGCAAAGGGGAATCAAGAGACCCAGTACTTC; cdr3_aa: CASAKGNQETQYF
d_call: TRBD2; clone_size: .; j_call: TRBJ2-1; v_call: TRBV6-1; cdr3_nt: TGTGCCAGCAGAGCCGGGACTAGCGGTCTCGATGAGCAGTTCTTC; cdr3_aa: CASRAGTSGLDEQFF
d_call: .; clone_size: few; j_call: TRBJ2-6; v_call: TRBV27; cdr3_nt: TGTGCCAGCAGCCAGCGGACAGCAGGGGCCAACGTCCTGACTTTC; cdr3_aa: CASSQRTAGANVLTF
d_call: TRBD1; clone_size: .; j_call: TRBJ1-2; v_call: TRBV7-9; cdr3_nt: TGTGCCAGCAGCTTAGCGGGACAGAACTATGGCTACACCTTC; cdr3_aa: CASSLAGQNYGYTF
d_call: TRBD1; clone_size: .; j_call: TRBJ2-3; v_call: TRBV9; cdr3_nt: TGTGCCAGCAGCGCTGGACAGGGGGCAGATACGCAGTATTTT; cdr3_aa: CASSAGQGADTQYF
d_call: .; clone_size: once; j_call: TRBJ2-2; v_call: TRBV7-3; cdr3_nt: TGTGCCAGCAGCCCCCCAGGGTCCGGGGAGCTGTTTTTT; cdr3_aa: CASSPPGSGELFF
d_call: .; clone_size: .; j_call: TRBJ2-2; v_call: TRBV14; cdr3_nt: TGTGCCACCACCAAACAGGGTACCGGGGAGCTGTTTTTT; cdr3_aa: CATTKQGTGELFF
d_call: .; clone_size: .; j_call: TRBJ2-3; v_call: TRBV5-1; cdr3_nt: TGCGCCAGCAGCATAGGGACATCAGATACGCAGTATTTT; cdr3_aa: CASSIGTSDTQYF
d_call: .; clone_size: few; j_call: TRBJ1-1; v_call: TRBV30; cdr3_nt: TGTGCCTCCACCCAAATGAGGGCTGAAGCTTTCTTT; cdr3_aa: CASTQMRAEAFF
d_call: .; clone_size: .; j_call: TRBJ1-2; v_call: TRBV5-5; cdr3_nt: TGTGCCAGCAGCGGCACAGGGAACTATGGCTACACCTTC; cdr3_aa: CASSGTGNYGYTF
d_call: TRBD1; clone_size: few; j_call: TRBJ2-1; v_call: TRBV9; cdr3_nt: TGTGCCAGCAGTCGAGGACAGGTGGGGCACAATGAGCAGTTCTTC; cdr3_aa: CASSRGQVGHNEQFF
d_call: .; clone_size: .; j_call: TRBJ2-7; v_call: TRBV27; cdr3_nt: TGTGCCAGCACATGGACAGCGGGACTCGAGCAGTACTTC; cdr3_aa: CASTWTAGLEQYF
d_call: .; clone_size: .; j_call: TRBJ1-1; v_call: TRBV11-2; cdr3_nt: TGTGCCAGCAGCTACCAGCCCAGGGTGGAAGCTTTCTTT; cdr3_aa: CASSYQPRVEAFF
d_call: TRBD2; clone_size: .; j_call: TRBJ2-1; v_call: TRBV11-1; cdr3_nt: TGTGCCAGCAGCTCCGCTGGACTAGCGGGGAATAATGAGCAGTTCTTC; cdr3_aa: CASSSAGLAGNNEQFF
d_call: .; clone_size: .; j_call: TRBJ2-2; v_call: TRBV7-2; cdr3_nt: TGTGCCAGCAGTGTGCGGGATGGTACCGGGGAGCTGTTTTTT; cdr3_aa: CASSVRDGTGELFF
d_call: TRBD1; clone_size: .; j_call: TRBJ2-7; v_call: TRBV27; cdr3_nt: TGTGCCAGCAGTGCGACCGGGACAGGATCCTACGAGCAGTACTTC; cdr3_aa: CASSATGTGSYEQYF
d_call: TRBD2; clone_size: .; j_call: TRBJ2-7; v_call: TRBV7-6; cdr3_nt: TGTGCCAGCAGCTTAGATATTAGCGGGAGTGACGAGCAGTACTTC; cdr3_aa: CASSLDISGSDEQYF
d_call: TRBD1; clone_size: .; j_call: TRBJ2-1; v_call: TRBV28; cdr3_nt: TGTGCCAGCAGTACAGGGGGCACCTACAATGAGCAGTTCTTC; cdr3_aa: CASSTGGTYNEQFF
d_call: TRBD1; clone_size: .; j_call: TRBJ2-5; v_call: TRBV5-1; cdr3_nt: TGCGCCAGCAGCCTCGGAAGACAGGGAGAGACCCAGTACTTC; cdr3_aa: CASSLGRQGETQYF
d_call: .; clone_size: few; j_call: TRBJ2-2; v_call: TRBV4-3; cdr3_nt: TGCGCCAGCAGTCCTTACACCGGGGAGCTGTTTTTT; cdr3_aa: CASSPYTGELFF
d_call: TRBD1; clone_size: .; j_call: TRBJ2-2; v_call: TRBV11-2; cdr3_nt: TGTGCCAGCAGCTTAGGAGGTTGGGACAGGCAAATCACCGGGGAGCTGTTTTTT; cdr3_aa: CASSLGGWDRQITGELFF
d_call: TRBD2; clone_size: .; j_call: TRBJ2-7; v_call: TRBV29-1; cdr3_nt: TGCAGCGTTGAAGATGGGACTAGCAGGCAGTACTTC; cdr3_aa: CSVEDGTSRQYF
d_call: TRBD1; clone_size: .; j_call: TRBJ2-7; v_call: TRBV7-9; cdr3_nt: TGTGCCAGCAGCCCCAAGGACAGGGTTGAGCAGTACTTC; cdr3_aa: CASSPKDRVEQYF
d_call: .; clone_size: once; j_call: TRBJ1-3; v_call: TRBV5-1; cdr3_nt: TGCGCCAGCAGCTTGGTTGAGGGAGGAAGCTCTGGAAACACCATATATTTT; cdr3_aa: CASSLVEGGSSGNTIYF
d_call: .; clone_size: few; j_call: TRBJ2-1; v_call: TRBV6-1; cdr3_nt: TGTGCCAGCAGTGTTTATACGGATGAGCAGTTCTTC; cdr3_aa: CASSVYTDEQFF
d_call: .; clone_size: .; j_call: TRBJ2-1; v_call: TRBV10-3; cdr3_nt: TGTGCCACCCGGGACTGGATCTCCTACAATGAGCAGTTCTTC; cdr3_aa: CATRDWISYNEQFF
d_call: TRBD2; clone_size: few; j_call: TRBJ2-3; v_call: TRBV5-8; cdr3_nt: TGTGCCAGCAGCACTAGGACTAGTTTGACAGATACGCAGTATTTT; cdr3_aa: CASSTRTSLTDTQYF
d_call: .; clone_size: .; j_call: TRBJ1-2; v_call: TRBV5-6; cdr3_nt: TGTGCCAGCAGCACAGGGCGCCGGGCCTATGGCTACACCTTC; cdr3_aa: CASSTGRRAYGYTF
d_call: TRBD1; clone_size: few; j_call: TRBJ2-7; v_call: TRBV5-1; cdr3_nt: TGCGCCAGCAGCTTGCGCCTACAGGGGGCATCCTACGAGCAGTACTTC; cdr3_aa: CASSLRLQGASYEQYF
d_call: TRBD2; clone_size: few; j_call: TRBJ2-1; v_call: TRBV9; cdr3_nt: TGTGCCAGCAGCGTTGGAGAGCGGGGGGGCCTGTCCCATGAGCAGTTCTTC; cdr3_aa: CASSVGERGGLSHEQFF
d_call: .; clone_size: few; j_call: TRBJ2-1; v_call: TRBV5-4; cdr3_nt: TGTGCCAGCAGCTCGACTCCCCCACGCCGTTCCTCCTACAATGAGCAGTTCTTC; cdr3_aa: CASSSTPPRRSSYNEQFF
d_call: .; clone_size: .; j_call: TRBJ2-2; v_call: TRBV5-1; cdr3_nt: TGCGCCAGCAGCTTGTACAGGGTTGGGACCGGGGAGCTGTTTTTT; cdr3_aa: CASSLYRVGTGELFF
d_call: TRBD1; clone_size: .; j_call: TRBJ1-5; v_call: TRBV19; cdr3_nt: TGTGCCAGTAGTATAACCCCCCGACAGGGAGGTCAGCCCCAGCATTTT; cdr3_aa: CASSITPRQGGQPQHF
d_call: TRBD1; clone_size: .; j_call: TRBJ1-2; v_call: TRBV2; cdr3_nt: TGTGCCAGCTCTACAGGGGGTGACTATGGCTACACCTTC; cdr3_aa: CASSTGGDYGYTF
d_call: .; clone_size: .; j_call: TRBJ2-7; v_call: TRBV27; cdr3_nt: TGTGCCAGCAGTTTAGGCAGGGTCTCCTACGAGCAGTACTTC; cdr3_aa: CASSLGRVSYEQYF